Listed below are T cell receptor beta chains from one sample, sequenced in a study of CXCR3-negative and CXCR3-positive naive CD8 T cells. For each CDR3 protein, TCRdb gives one entry from its re-call of the 5' RACE reads, without DNA. This listing includes some 5,900 distinct CDR3 sequences. The sequenced sample was naive CXCR3+ CD8+ T cells from blood. The receptors were gathered from a human donor in good health. Some clones in this sample may be carry-over from other donors' samples. Each CDR3 is given with its conserved first and last residue. Fields, in order: J gene, clone size, V gene, CDR3 protein. Clone size is given for some rows only: seen once, a few or many times, or a class if the clone is expanded.

TRBJ2-2,NA,TRBV7-3,CASSLTTGTGELFF
TRBJ1-3,medium-sized,TRBV4-2,CASSQRSGSGNTIYF
TRBJ2-7,NA,TRBV5-1,CASSLSASGMQEQYF
TRBJ2-5,NA,TRBV20-1,CSAREGGLAGQETQYF
TRBJ2-5,NA,TRBV29-1,CSVAGTSVETQYF
TRBJ2-3,medium-sized,TRBV27,CASGEFLTDTQYF
TRBJ2-7,NA,TRBV19,CASSIASGEFEQYF
TRBJ1-2,medium-sized,TRBV25-1,CASRGPRVASKDGYTF
TRBJ2-1,medium-sized,TRBV29-1,CSVGPSGGYGNEQFF
TRBJ2-7,medium-sized,TRBV20-1,CSARATGGEYEQYF
TRBJ2-1,NA,TRBV30,CAWIEGLSSYNEQFF
TRBJ2-7,medium-sized,TRBV7-8,CASSLTRTYEQYF
TRBJ2-1,NA,TRBV11-2,CASSLEGTGGYNEQFF
TRBJ2-2,NA,TRBV29-1,CSVDGGATSNTGELFF
TRBJ2-1,NA,TRBV29-1,CTAKQTGYNEQFF
TRBJ2-1,NA,TRBV9,CASSPWTSGGLNNEQFF
TRBJ2-1,medium-sized,TRBV7-9,CASSPRDRFYSLSYNEQFF
TRBJ2-7,medium-sized,TRBV4-3,CASSQDNLGQGYSYEQYF
TRBJ2-1,NA,TRBV29-1,CSVGLDRSYNEQFF
TRBJ1-1,NA,TRBV7-2,CASSFPPRGANTEAFF
TRBJ1-2,medium-sized,TRBV9,CASGSGGADPGYTF
TRBJ2-1,NA,TRBV12-3/TRBV12-4,CASSPDRGQYNEQFF
TRBJ2-7,medium-sized,TRBV7-2,CASSLGGAGDEQYF
TRBJ1-1,medium-sized,TRBV6-5,CASSSPLGANTEAFF
TRBJ2-7,NA,TRBV20-1,CSASGQGYEQYF
TRBJ2-7,NA,TRBV6-2/TRBV6-3,CASSGADYEQYF
TRBJ2-2,medium-sized,TRBV5-1,CASSEGMGNENTGELFF
TRBJ2-1,medium-sized,TRBV29-1,CSVWTGGVEQFF
TRBJ2-7,medium-sized,TRBV20-1,CSARDSITSSYEQYF
TRBJ1-1,medium-sized,TRBV12-3/TRBV12-4,CASSLGLLSEAFF
TRBJ1-6,medium-sized,TRBV19,CASSSAQGSSYNSPLHF
TRBJ1-1,NA,TRBV2,CASMSVNTPEAFF
TRBJ1-5,NA,TRBV23-1,CASSRRGGYSNQPQHF
TRBJ1-1,medium-sized,TRBV21-1,CATDRVNTEAFF
TRBJ2-5,medium-sized,TRBV5-1,CASSSGTSGDVKTQYF
TRBJ2-1,NA,TRBV3-1,CASSQDLAGENNEQFF
TRBJ2-1,NA,TRBV7-6,CASSSAGTRDEQFF
TRBJ2-2,medium-sized,TRBV9,CASSVRTSGANTGELFF
TRBJ1-1,NA,TRBV12-3/TRBV12-4,CASTLGGRDTEAFF
TRBJ2-5,NA,TRBV29-1,CSAYAGTEQETQYF
TRBJ1-5,medium-sized,TRBV29-1,CSVGPGGPNQPQHF
TRBJ2-3,medium-sized,TRBV29-1,CSAPWTGATDTQYF
TRBJ2-2,medium-sized,TRBV19,CASSWQTYTGELFF
TRBJ1-4,medium-sized,TRBV5-1,CASRGQGVDEKLFF
TRBJ1-2,NA,TRBV29-1,CSVPSNTKGQGYGYTF
TRBJ2-1,NA,TRBV6-6,CASSPLSVAGNNEQFF
TRBJ2-7,NA,TRBV7-6,CASSSGQVPSYEQYF
TRBJ1-6,medium-sized,TRBV15,CATSRDRAVYHNSPLHF